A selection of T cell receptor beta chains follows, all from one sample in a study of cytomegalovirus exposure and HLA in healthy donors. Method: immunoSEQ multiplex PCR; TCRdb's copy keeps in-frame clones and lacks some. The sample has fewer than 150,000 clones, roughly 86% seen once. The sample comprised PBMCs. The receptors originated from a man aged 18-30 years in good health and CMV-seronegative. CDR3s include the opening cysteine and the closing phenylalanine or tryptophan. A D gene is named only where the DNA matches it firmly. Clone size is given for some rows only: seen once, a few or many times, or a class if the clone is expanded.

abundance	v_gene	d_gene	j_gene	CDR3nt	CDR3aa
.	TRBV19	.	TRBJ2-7	TGTGCCAGTACTCCGGTAATGGGGGGGCTCGGCGAGCAGTACTTC	CASTPVMGGLGEQYF
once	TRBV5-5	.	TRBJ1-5	TGTGCCAGCAGCCCCCGGACAGTCGTTCAGCCCCAGCATTTT	CASSPRTVVQPQHF
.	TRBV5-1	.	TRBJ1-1	TGCGCCAGCAGCGAGGGAACAGGGTACACTGAAGCTTTCTTT	CASSEGTGYTEAFF
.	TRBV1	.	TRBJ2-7	TGCACCAGCAGCCTGATTAGGGGGATCCCCCTCTACGAGCAGTACTTC	CTSSLIRGIPLYEQYF
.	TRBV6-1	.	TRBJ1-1	TGTGCCAGCTGCCGGAGTGACACTGAAGCTTTCTTT	CASCRSDTEAFF
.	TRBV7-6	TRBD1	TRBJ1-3	TGTGCCAGCAGCTTAATGGGGACAGGGGGCGGTGGAAACACCATATATTTT	CASSLMGTGGGGNTIYF
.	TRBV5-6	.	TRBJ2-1	TGTGCCAGCAGCTTTAAGTTTCCGGAACTACACAATGAGCAGTTCTTC	CASSFKFPELHNEQFF
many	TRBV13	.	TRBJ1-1	TGTGCCAGCAGGGTGCCAGGGGAGCGCACTGAAGCTTTCTTT	CASRVPGERTEAFF
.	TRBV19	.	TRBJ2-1	TGTGCCAGTAGTATTAGCCGGGGTGAGCAGTTCTTC	CASSISRGEQFF
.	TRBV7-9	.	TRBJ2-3	TGTGCCAGCAGCTTAGCGGGAGGCAGGGAAGCAGATACGCAGTATTTT	CASSLAGGREADTQYF
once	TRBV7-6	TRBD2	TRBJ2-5	TGTGCCAGCAGCGACCCAACTAGCGGGGGGGCCCGGGAGACCCAGTACTTC	CASSDPTSGGARETQYF
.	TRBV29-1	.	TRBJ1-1	TGCAGCGTTGATGGGCATTTCTCCACTGAAGCTTTCTTT	CSVDGHFSTEAFF
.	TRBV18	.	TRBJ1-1	TGTGCCAGCTCACTGGAGGGTGCTGAAGCTTTCTTT	CASSLEGAEAFF
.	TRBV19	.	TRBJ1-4	TGTGCCAGTAGTGCGACAGGACCCAGCGAGGAAAAACTGTTTTTT	CASSATGPSEEKLFF
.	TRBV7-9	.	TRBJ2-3	TGTGCCAGCAGCTTGGGGCAGACTGTTCCCCGAGACACAGATACGCAGTATTTT	CASSLGQTVPRDTDTQYF
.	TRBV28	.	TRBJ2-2	TGTGCCAGCAGTCGAACCGGGACTTACACGGTGGAGCTGTTTTTT	CASSRTGTYTVELFF
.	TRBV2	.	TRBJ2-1	TGTGCCAGCAGTGGTCTAGCTGGGGAGCAGTTCTTC	CASSGLAGEQFF
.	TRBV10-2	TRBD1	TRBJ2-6	TGCGCCAGCACTCAGGGGGCCTCTGGGGCCAACGTCCTGACTTTC	CASTQGASGANVLTF
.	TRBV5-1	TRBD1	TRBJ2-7	TGCGCCAGCAGCTTGGAGGGGGCCGAGCAGTACTTC	CASSLEGAEQYF
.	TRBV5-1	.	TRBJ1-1	TGCGCCAGCAGCTTGGGTCCAGGGGCGAAAACTGAAGCTTTCTTT	CASSLGPGAKTEAFF
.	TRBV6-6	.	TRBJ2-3	TGTGCCAGCAGTTACTACGGAGATACGCAGTATTTT	CASSYYGDTQYF
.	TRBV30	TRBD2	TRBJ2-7	TGTGCCTGGAGTGTAGCGGGGGCCACGCGGGAGCAGTACTTC	CAWSVAGATREQYF
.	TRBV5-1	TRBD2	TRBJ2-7	TGCGCCAGCAGTCTGATTCCTAGCGGGGCTTCAGGGGAGCAGTACTTC	CASSLIPSGASGEQYF
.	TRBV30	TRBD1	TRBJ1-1	TGTGCCTGGAGTGTTACCAGGGGGCTAACGGGCACTGAAGCTTTCTTT	CAWSVTRGLTGTEAFF
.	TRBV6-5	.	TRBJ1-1	TGTGCCAGCAGTTATGGCTCGGCGGTGAATGAAGCTTTCTTT	CASSYGSAVNEAFF
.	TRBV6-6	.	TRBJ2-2	TGTGCCAGCAGTGCGGACTTGTCCACCGGGGAGCTGTTTTTT	CASSADLSTGELFF
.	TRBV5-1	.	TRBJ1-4	TGCGCCAGCAGCTTGGCCTTCGGGGGAGGGTCAACTAATGAAAAACTGTTTTTT	CASSLAFGGGSTNEKLFF
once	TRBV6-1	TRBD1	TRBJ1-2	TGTGCCAGCAGTGAAGCTGGGACAGGAGCCTATGGCTACACCTTC	CASSEAGTGAYGYTF
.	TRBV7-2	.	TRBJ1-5	TGTGCCAGCAGCTTAGTGGGGGGGTCGGGGCAGCCCCAGCATTTT	CASSLVGGSGQPQHF
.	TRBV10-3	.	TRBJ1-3	TGTGCCATCAGGAAATTCACAGGCTCCTCTGGAAACACCATATATTTT	CAIRKFTGSSGNTIYF
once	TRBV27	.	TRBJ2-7	TGTGCCAGCAGTTTAGCGACAGGAACGACCTACGAGCAGTACTTC	CASSLATGTTYEQYF
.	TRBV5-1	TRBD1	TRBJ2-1	TGCGCCAGCAGTTCTGGGGACAGGGGCTACAATGAGCAGTTCTTC	CASSSGDRGYNEQFF
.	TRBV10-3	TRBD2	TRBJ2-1	TGTGCCATCACTAGCGGGAACGCCTACAATGAGCAGTTCTTC	CAITSGNAYNEQFF
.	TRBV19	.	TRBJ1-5	TGTGCCAGTAGTCCGCCGCAGGGAGGGTATAGCAATCAGCCCCAGCATTTT	CASSPPQGGYSNQPQHF
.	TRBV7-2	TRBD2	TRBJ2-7	TGTGCCAGCAGCCTAAGGACTAGCGGGAGGGATTCCTACGAGCAGTACTTC	CASSLRTSGRDSYEQYF
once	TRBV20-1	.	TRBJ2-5	TGCAGCCCTATCAGGGGGGAGATCCAGTACTTC	CSPIRGEIQYF
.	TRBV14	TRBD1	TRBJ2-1	TGTGCCAGCAGACGACAGGGGGCAGCCTACAATGAGCAGTTCTTC	CASRRQGAAYNEQFF
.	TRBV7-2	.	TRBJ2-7	TGTGCCAGCAGCTTATCTCCGGGGGTACGCTACGAGCAGTACTTC	CASSLSPGVRYEQYF
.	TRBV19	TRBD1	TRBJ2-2	TGTGCCAGTGGCAGGACAGGATCTACGAACACCGGGGAGCTGTTTTTT	CASGRTGSTNTGELFF
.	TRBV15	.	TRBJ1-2	TGTGCCACCAGCAGAGGCCAGGGCCTAAGACAAGGCTACACCTTC	CATSRGQGLRQGYTF
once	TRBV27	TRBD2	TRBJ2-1	TGTGCCAGCAGGGGACTAGCGGGGGTCAAAGGCTATGAGCAGTTCTTC	CASRGLAGVKGYEQFF
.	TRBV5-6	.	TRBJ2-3	TGTGCCAGCAGCTTGCGGGTAGTTTTTAGGGGCTCCACAGATACGCAGTATTTT	CASSLRVVFRGSTDTQYF
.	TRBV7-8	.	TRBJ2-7	TGTGCCAGCAGTCGGACTGCGGTCGAGCAGTACTTC	CASSRTAVEQYF